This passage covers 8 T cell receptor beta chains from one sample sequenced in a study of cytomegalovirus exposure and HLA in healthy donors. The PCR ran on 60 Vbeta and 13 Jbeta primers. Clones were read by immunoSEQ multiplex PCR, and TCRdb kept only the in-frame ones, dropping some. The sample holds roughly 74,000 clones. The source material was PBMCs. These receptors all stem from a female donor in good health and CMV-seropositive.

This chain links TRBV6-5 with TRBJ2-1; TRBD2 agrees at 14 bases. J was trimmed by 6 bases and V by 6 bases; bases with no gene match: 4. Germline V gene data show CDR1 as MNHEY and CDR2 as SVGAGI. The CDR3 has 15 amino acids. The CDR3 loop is CASRRTSGGPNEQFF. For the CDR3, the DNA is TGTGCCAGCAGACGGACTAGCGGGGGGCCCAATGAGCAGTTCTTC.

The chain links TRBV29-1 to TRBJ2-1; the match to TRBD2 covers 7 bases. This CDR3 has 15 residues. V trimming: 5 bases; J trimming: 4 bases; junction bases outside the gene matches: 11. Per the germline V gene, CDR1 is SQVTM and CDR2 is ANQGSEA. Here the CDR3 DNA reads TGCAGCGTTAGCGGGGAGATATCCCCATACAATGAGCAGTTCTTC. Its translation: CSVSGEISPYNEQFF.

The CDR3 nucleotides read TGCAGCGTTGAGCTCGGGGATACCTACGAGCAGTACTTC. Translated: CSVELGDTYEQYF. The chain combines TRBV29-1 with TRBJ2-7, with a possible D match to TRBD2 (5 bases). CDR1 SQVTM and CDR2 ANQGSEA come from the germline V gene. V gave up 3 bases and J gave up 2 bases, with 11 bases separating them. CDR3 length: 13 residues.

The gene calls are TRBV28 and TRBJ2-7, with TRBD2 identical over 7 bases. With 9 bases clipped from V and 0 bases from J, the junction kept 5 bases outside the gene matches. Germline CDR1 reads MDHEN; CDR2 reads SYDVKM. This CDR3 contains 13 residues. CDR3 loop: CASLGTTSYEQYF. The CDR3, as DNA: TGTGCCAGTCTAGGGACTACCTCCTACGAGCAGTACTTC.

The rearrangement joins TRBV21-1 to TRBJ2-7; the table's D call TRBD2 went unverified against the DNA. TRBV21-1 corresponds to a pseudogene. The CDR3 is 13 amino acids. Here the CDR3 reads CASPISGEYEQYF. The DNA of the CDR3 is TGTGCCAGCCCCATTAGCGGGGAGTACGAGCAGTACTTC.

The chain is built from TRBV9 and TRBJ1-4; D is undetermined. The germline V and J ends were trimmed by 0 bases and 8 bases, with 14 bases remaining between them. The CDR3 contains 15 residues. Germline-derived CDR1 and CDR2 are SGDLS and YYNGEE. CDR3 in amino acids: CASSVGLGGREKLFF. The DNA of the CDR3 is TGTGCCAGCAGCGTAGGGCTTGGAGGCCGGGAAAAACTGTTTTTT.

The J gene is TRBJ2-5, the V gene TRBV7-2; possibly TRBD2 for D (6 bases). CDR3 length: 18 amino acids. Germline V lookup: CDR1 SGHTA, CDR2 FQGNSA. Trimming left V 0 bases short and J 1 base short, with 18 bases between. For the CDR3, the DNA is TGTGCCAGCAGCTTAGCCCTCAGTGGGGCGGGACTCCAAGAGACCCAGTACTTC. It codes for CASSLALSGAGLQETQYF.

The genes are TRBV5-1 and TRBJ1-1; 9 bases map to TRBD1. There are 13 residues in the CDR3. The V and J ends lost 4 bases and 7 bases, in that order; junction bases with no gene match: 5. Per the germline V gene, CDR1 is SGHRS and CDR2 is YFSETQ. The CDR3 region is CASSETGGSEAFF. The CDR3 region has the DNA TGCGCCAGCAGCGAGACAGGGGGAAGTGAAGCTTTCTTT.